The clone carrying this TCR beta chain has just a few counts. The antigen is not known. Preparation of the TCRbeta library used unique molecular identifiers. TCRdb redid the calling of the PCR reads with MiXCR, one entry per CDR3 protein. The profile shows approximately 350,000 distinct CDR3 sequences, around 15% of them singletons. These data originate in a study of T-cell reconstitution after alpha-beta-depleted transplantation in children. Overall study results and limits: Expanded graft clones numbering several hundred reportedly gave rise to alpha-beta T cells about two months after transplant.

The junction had 6 bases not matched to a gene; V was cut back by 2 bases and J by 4 bases. The CDR3 covers 14 residues. Germline V CDR1 and CDR2: SQVTM, ANQGSEA. The receptor comes from a male patient aged 2-15 years who had a stem cell transplant for acute lymphoblastic leukemia, so the T cells may come from the graft donor. This rearrangement joins TRBV29-1 to TRBJ2-7, with TRBD2 matching 9 bases. This sample comprised PBMCs, mostly from graft donor cells, obtained 360 days after TCRalphabeta/CD19-depleted stem cell transplant. As DNA, the CDR3 is TGCAGCGTTGAATTCCGGCTAGCGGGATACGAGCAGTACTTC. Its translation: CSVEFRLAGYEQYF.